A selection of T cell receptor beta chains follows, all from one sample in a study of blood T cells in healthy people across ages. TCRdb recomputed calls from the 5' RACE reads with MiXCR, one row per CDR3 protein. The data show some 690,000 distinct CDR3 sequences, 20% to 25% seen once. Material: blood. These receptors were taken from a man aged 65 to 79 in good health. Both conserved end residues are trimmed from each CDR3. A D gene is named only where the DNA matches it firmly.

NA	TRBJ2-3	TRBV5-1	ASSSDGTSTDTQY
NA	TRBJ2-1	TRBV7-9	ASTPENLVNEQF
TRBD2	TRBJ2-2	TRBV6-1	ATTGMGGLVNGELF
NA	TRBJ1-4	TRBV29-1	SIIGGYGGNEKLF
NA	TRBJ2-3	TRBV5-1	ASSSEGASTDTQY
NA	TRBJ1-1	TRBV20-1	SAQLNTEAF
NA	NA	TRBV5-1	ASSLNTGPYNEQF
TRBD2	NA	TRBV5-5	ASSFSGSATQETQY
TRBD1	TRBJ1-1	TRBV12-3/TRBV12-4	ASSNRGGGTEAF
TRBD1	TRBJ2-5	TRBV2	ASSRDSEYQETQY
NA	TRBJ2-1	TRBV20-1	SARDGVRAYNEQF
TRBD2	TRBJ2-2	TRBV12-3/TRBV12-4	TSSSLLAGPTGELF
NA	TRBJ1-2	TRBV14	ASSPTGSRNGYT
NA	TRBJ1-2	TRBV5-1	ASSPAGNNYGYT
TRBD1	TRBJ1-4	TRBV7-6	ASSLGDRLEKLF
TRBD2	TRBJ2-3	TRBV7-2	ASSPAGGTSVHTQY
NA	TRBJ2-1	TRBV2	ASSELAVGNEQF
TRBD1	TRBJ2-7	TRBV6-6	ASIPGQGTYEQY
NA	TRBJ1-2	TRBV9	ASSVWANGYT
TRBD1	NA	TRBV18	ASSPRTGGSGEQF
TRBD2	NA	TRBV5-1	ASSLRTSSDEQY
TRBD1	TRBJ2-1	TRBV13	ASRRDRGRNEQF
NA	TRBJ2-1	TRBV6-2/TRBV6-3	ASSSLAGSHEQF
NA	TRBJ2-5	TRBV20-1	SARDLGVPGGTQY
NA	TRBJ2-1	TRBV20-1	SATAMDRGNEQF
NA	TRBJ2-5	TRBV29-1	SVISQLVASQETQY
TRBD2	TRBJ2-1	TRBV11-2	ASSHTSGGRNEHF
NA	TRBJ1-4	TRBV14	ASSQSGVGGEKLF
TRBD2	TRBJ2-5	TRBV6-5	ASRLGLAQETQY
NA	TRBJ2-3	TRBV19	ASMSSPRGTQY
NA	TRBJ2-3	TRBV29-1	SVAAGPTDTQY
TRBD1	TRBJ2-3	TRBV5-1	ASSPEGTGAVDTQY
NA	TRBJ2-7	TRBV12-3/TRBV12-4	ASSLTAYEQY
NA	TRBJ2-6	TRBV7-9	AGDIRFWVYGANVLI
NA	TRBJ1-4	TRBV6-5	ASSYRPSGEKLF
NA	TRBJ1-1	TRBV5-1	ASSLDGGTMNTEAF
NA	NA	TRBV6-5	ASSLGWAEGSQETQY
NA	TRBJ2-2	TRBV5-6	ASSGPGRILTGELF